The 30 T cell receptor beta chains presented below share a single source sample, sequenced in a study of response to subunit inactivated influenza vaccine. TCRdb reanalysed the RT-PCR reads using MiXCR and keeps one entry per CDR3 protein. The sample lists hundreds of thousands of distinct CDR3 sequences; 25% were seen once. Sequences were derived from CD4+ T cells sorted from PBMCs, sampled approximately 5 days after vaccination. The receptors come from a man aged 45 to 65 who received an inactivated influenza vaccine.

The V gene is TRBV15, the J gene TRBJ1-1, with 8 bases that match TRBD1. J gave up 7 bases and V 5 bases, and 3 bases lay outside the gene matches. This CDR3 comprises 12 residues. Germline V gene data show CDR1 as LNHNV and CDR2 as YYDKDF (reference sequence). The CDR3 nucleotides are TGTGCCACCAGCGTCGACAGGGGTGAAGCTTTCTTT. This translates into CATSVDRGEAFF.

This sequence joins TRBV20-1 and TRBJ2-3, with 12 nucleotides matching TRBD1. The CDR3 is 15 amino acids. CDR1 is DFQATT and CDR2 is SNEGSKA in the germline V gene (reference sequence). The V and J ends lost 4 bases and 4 bases, in that order; junction bases with no gene match: 6. CDR3 nucleotides: TGCAGTGCTATTCCGGGACAGGGGGCGGCAGATACGCAGTATTTT. The encoded protein is CSAIPGQGAADTQYF.

This clonotype showed up just a few times. The chain combines TRBV7-6 with TRBJ2-1, with 8 nucleotides matching TRBD2. This CDR3 region has 14 residues. V lost 3 bases to trimming and J lost 3 bases; unmatched junction nucleotides: 1. Germline V gene data show CDR1 as SGHVS and CDR2 as FNYEAQ. The CDR3, as DNA: TGTGCCAGCAGCTTTACTAGCGGCTACAATGAGCAGTTCTTC. Protein sequence: CASSFTSGYNEQFF.

The chain links TRBV28 to TRBJ2-7; 10 bases are a match to TRBD1. Germline V gene sequence: CDR1 MDHEN, CDR2 SYDVKM. The junction had 14 bases not matched to a gene; V was cut back by 6 bases and J by 9 bases. CDR3 length: 15 residues. DNA for the CDR3: TGTGCCAGCAGGATTGGGGGACAGGGGATGAGGGGGCAGTACTTC. This sequence encodes CASRIGGQGMRGQYF.

Many counts were recorded for this clonotype. The rearrangement joins TRBV12-3 or TRBV12-4 to TRBJ2-7, with 7 bases fitting TRBD1. CDR3 length: 13 residues. V dropped 5 bases and J dropped 0; count of bases not matched to a gene: 1. The DNA of the CDR3 is TGTGCCAGCAGTCGGGACAGCTCCTACGAGCAGTACTTC. Translated: CASSRDSSYEQYF.

This clonotype was seen a handful of times. The J gene is TRBJ1-1, the V gene TRBV2; D uncertain. CDR3 size: 14 residues. The germline gives CDR1 SNHLY, CDR2 FYNNEI. With 6 bases removed from V and 3 bases from J, the gap between germline ends came to 14 bases. The CDR3 loop is CASRERAVDTEAFF. The CDR3 DNA sequence: TGTGCCAGCAGGGAACGTGCTGTGGACACTGAAGCTTTCTTT.

This clonotype was seen a few times. The chain uses TRBV5-1 and TRBJ1-2; 12 bases align to TRBD1. The CDR3 sequence is 16 residues long. Germline trimming cut 4 bases from V and 3 bases from J; bases unmatched to any gene: 7. Germline V gene sequence: CDR1 SGHRS, CDR2 YFSETQ. CDR3 residues: CASSLGQGALDYGYTF. The CDR3, as DNA: TGCGCCAGCAGCCTGGGACAGGGGGCGCTTGACTATGGCTACACCTTC.

This chain connects TRBV10-3 to TRBJ2-3; 9 nucleotides line up with TRBD1. With 7 bases clipped from V and 5 bases from J, the junction kept 7 bases outside the gene matches. This CDR3 region has 14 residues. Looked up from germline, CDR1 is ENHRY and CDR2 is SYGVKD. The CDR3 reads CAINRDREGDTQYF. In DNA, the CDR3 is TGTGCCATCAACAGGGACAGGGAGGGAGATACGCAGTATTTT.

This clonotype was counted only a few times. The gene calls are TRBV5-1 and TRBJ2-7; possibly TRBD1 for D (6 bases). Trimming pared 5 bases from V and 1 base from J, leaving 13 bases between. The germline CDR1 and CDR2 sequences are SGHRS and YFSETQ. The CDR3 is 14 residues long. The CDR3 is CASSYNRESYEQYF. DNA for the CDR3: TGCGCCAGCAGTTATAACAGGGAGTCCTACGAGCAGTACTTC. Based on the CDR3 plus reference TRBV5-1 and TRBJ2-7, the full variable domain is KAGVTQTPRYLIKTRGQQVTLSCSPISGHRSVSWYQQTPGQGLQFLFEYFSETQRNKGNFPGRFSGRQFSNSRSEMNVSTLELGDSALYLCASSYNRESYEQYFGPGTRLTVT.

This clonotype showed up just once. The chain uses TRBV18 and TRBJ2-7; TRBD1 agrees at 9 bases. Germline values: CDR1 KGHSH, CDR2 LQKENI. The length of the CDR3 is 14 residues. V dropped 4 bases and J dropped 4; count of bases not matched to a gene: 5. The CDR3 protein is CASSQPGQGYEQYF. The CDR3, as DNA: TGTGCCAGCTCACAACCGGGACAGGGTTACGAGCAGTACTTC.

In the case of this clonotype: Mismatch with germline at one junction end may stem from a read error. V gene TRBV27 combines with J gene TRBJ2-7, with 7 bases lining up with TRBD1. The CDR3 totals 13 residues. Germline CDR1 MNHEY, CDR2 SMNVEV (reference sequence). The chain's CDR3 is CACSLLGQYEQYF. CDR3 DNA sequence: TGTGCCTGCAGTTTACTGGGACAGTACGAGCAGTACTTC.

The chain couples TRBV6-1 to TRBJ2-7; TRBD1 aligns across 7 bases. CDR3 length: 14 amino acids. Germline V CDR1 and CDR2: MNHNS, SASEGT. Trimming cost V 10 bases and J 2 bases; bases outside gene matches: 11. DNA of the CDR3: TGTGCCACCTCAGGGGGAGCCCTAACCTACGAGCAGTACTTC. Its protein product is CATSGGALTYEQYF.

The chain joins TRBV7-2 to TRBJ1-4; D perhaps matches TRBD1 (6 bases). This CDR3 contains 12 residues. The V gene's germline CDR1 is SGHTA and CDR2 FQGNSA. Deletions cut 10 bases from V and 4 bases from J, with 10 bases between. The CDR3 reads CATQQGNEKLFF. Written as DNA, the CDR3 is TGTGCCACTCAACAGGGTAATGAAAAACTGTTTTTT.

This sequence joins TRBV3-1 and TRBJ1-5; tentative D call: TRBD1 (5 bases). The CDR3 extends over 15 amino acids. V lost 1 base and J 4 bases, leaving 11 bases between the germline ends. CDR1 LGHDT and CDR2 YNNKEL come from the germline V gene (reference sequence). The CDR3 sequence is CASSQAISGNQPQHF. CDR3 coding DNA: TGTGCCAGCAGCCAAGCGATTTCAGGGAATCAGCCCCAGCATTTT.

This rearrangement joins TRBV6-5 to TRBJ1-5, with TRBD1 matching over 7 bases. The CDR3 length is 15 residues. The V gene's germline CDR1 is MNHEY and CDR2 SVGAGI. Trimming cost V 0 bases and J 3 bases; bases outside gene matches: 2. The CDR3 protein is CASSYSGQNNQPQHF. The DNA for the CDR3 is TGTGCCAGCAGTTACTCGGGACAGAACAATCAGCCCCAGCATTTT.

The gene calls are TRBV7-9 and TRBJ2-1; possible D gene TRBD2, 5 bases. Trimming removed 6 bases at V and 7 bases at J, with 10 bases between. This CDR3 spans 12 amino acids. Germline CDR1 and CDR2: SEHNR and FQNEAQ (reference sequence). In nucleotides, the CDR3 is TGTGCCAGCAGGAGGGATGTTAATGAGCAGTTCTTC. Translated, it gives CASRRDVNEQFF. The full variable domain, its missing parts supplied by reference TRBV7-9 and TRBJ2-1, is DTGVSQNPRHKITKRGQNVTFRCDPISEHNRLYWYRQTLGQGPEFLTYFQNEAQLEKSRLLSDRFSAERPKGSFSTLEIQRTEQGDSAMYLCASRRDVNEQFFGPGTRLTVL.

The gene calls are TRBV7-2 and TRBJ2-3; 8 bases fit TRBD2. CDR3 length: 14 amino acids. The germline V gene encodes CDR1 SGHTA and CDR2 FQGNSA. The V gene end was trimmed by 7 bases and the J gene end by 0 bases; junction bases not matched to a gene: 3. The CDR3 reads CASKGTSSTDTQYF. DNA of the CDR3: TGTGCCAGCAAGGGGACTAGTAGCACAGATACGCAGTATTTT.

The rearrangement joins TRBV28 to TRBJ2-3; perhaps TRBD2 as D (5 bases). The CDR3 length is 16 residues. V lost 6 bases to trimming and J lost 1 base, with 17 bases between them. Per germline, CDR1 MDHEN and CDR2 SYDVKM. CDR3 sequence: CASSLFSGLGTDTQYF. The DNA of the CDR3 is TGTGCCAGCAGCCTATTCAGCGGCTTGGGCACAGATACGCAGTATTTT. The whole variable domain, remainder taken from reference TRBV28 and TRBJ2-3, is DVKVTQSSRYLVKRTGEKVFLECVQDMDHENMFWYRQDPGLGLRLIYFSYDVKMKEKGDIPEGYSVSREKKERFSLILESASTNQTSMYLCASSLFSGLGTDTQYFGPGTRLTVL.

There are a few counts of this clonotype. The rearrangement joins TRBV6-5 to TRBJ2-7, with 9 bases matching TRBD2. Trimming took 4 bases from V and 4 from J; bases not matched to a gene: 5. The CDR3 contains 14 residues. Germline V CDR1 and CDR2: MNHEY, SVGAGI. The CDR3 sequence: CASSWTSDRYEQYF. CDR3 DNA sequence: TGTGCCAGCAGTTGGACTAGCGATCGGTACGAGCAGTACTTC.

This clonotype was detected many times. The rearrangement links TRBV21-1 to TRBJ1-1; the table's D call TRBD1 went unverified against the DNA. TRBV21-1 is an annotated pseudogene. This CDR3 has 16 amino acids. The CDR3 region has the DNA TGTGCCAGCAGCAATGGGAGAGGATATGCGAACACTGAAGCTTTCTTT. As protein: CASSNGRGYANTEAFF.

This clonotype was counted between two and nine times. The V call is TRBV7-2, the J call TRBJ2-7, with TRBD2 as a possible D gene (5 bases). V was cut by 5 bases and J by 0 bases, with 14 bases left in between. Germline V CDR1 and CDR2: SGHTA, FQGNSA. This CDR3 is 15 amino acids long. This CDR3 is CASSKNSVSSYEQYF. As DNA, the CDR3 is TGTGCCAGCAGCAAGAATAGCGTGAGCTCCTACGAGCAGTACTTC.

Here the CDR3 DNA reads TGTGCCAGCAGCCGACAGGGAAATACCTACGAGCAGTACTTC. This gives the protein CASSRQGNTYEQYF. This chain uses TRBV6-1 with TRBJ2-7, with 7 bases fitting TRBD1. Germline trimming cut 6 bases from V and 2 bases from J; bases unmatched to any gene: 7. Germline V CDR1 and CDR2: MNHNS, SASEGT. The length of the CDR3 is 14 residues.

This clonotype was observed a handful of times. The chain employs TRBV10-3 and TRBJ1-5; TRBD1 matches at 9 bases. Germline assignment: CDR1 ENHRY and CDR2 SYGVKD. The V and J ends lost 4 bases and 6 bases, in that order; junction bases with no gene match: 7. This CDR3 has 15 amino acids. This CDR3 is CAISGNRGLGQPQHF. Here the CDR3 DNA reads TGTGCCATCAGTGGAAACAGGGGGCTAGGTCAGCCCCAGCATTTT.

This rearrangement joins TRBV5-1 to TRBJ2-1; maybe TRBD2 (5 bases). Germline V CDR1 and CDR2: SGHRS, YFSETQ. The CDR3 runs 13 residues. V lost 1 base and J 4 bases, leaving 6 bases between the germline ends. The CDR3 spells CASSLPGYNEQFF. DNA of the CDR3: TGCGCCAGCAGCTTGCCGGGATACAATGAGCAGTTCTTC. Using reference TRBV5-1 and TRBJ2-1 for the parts outside the CDR3, the full variable domain is KAGVTQTPRYLIKTRGQQVTLSCSPISGHRSVSWYQQTPGQGLQFLFEYFSETQRNKGNFPGRFSGRQFSNSRSEMNVSTLELGDSALYLCASSLPGYNEQFFGPGTRLTVL.

The chain has TRBV4-3 and TRBJ2-3; D is unclear. The CDR3 has 15 residues. Germline lookup yields CDR1 LGHNA and CDR2 YSLEER. The germline V and J ends were trimmed by 0 bases and 2 bases, with 9 bases remaining between them. CDR3 DNA: TGCGCCAGCAGCCAAGATCTTACACACACAGATACGCAGTATTTT. This encodes CASSQDLTHTDTQYF.

This clonotype was observed many times. The chain uses TRBV12-3 or TRBV12-4 and TRBJ2-1; no reliable D call. CDR3 length equals 13 residues. Trimming cost V 3 bases and J 6 bases, with 9 bases left between them. The CDR3 coding sequence is TGTGCCAGCAGTTTTCGGAGAACCAATGAGCAGTTCTTC. It specifies CASSFRRTNEQFF.

This clonotype was seen a handful of times. The V call is TRBV5-1, the J call TRBJ2-3, with TRBD2 matching over 8 bases. V lost 2 bases to trimming and J lost 4 bases; unmatched junction nucleotides: 6. The CDR3 totals 15 residues. Germline V gene sequence: CDR1 SGHRS, CDR2 YFSETQ. This CDR3 reads CASSLIGGASDTQYF. CDR3 bases: TGCGCCAGCAGCTTAATCGGGGGGGCCTCAGATACGCAGTATTTT.

This clonotype occurred many times. V and J are TRBV20-1 and TRBJ2-1; possibly TRBD2 for D (6 bases). The CDR3 totals 15 residues. V dropped 6 bases and J dropped 7 bases, with 22 bases sitting between them. Germline V gene data show CDR1 as DFQATT and CDR2 as SNEGSKA (reference sequence). The CDR3 protein is CSAPSTGLPTNEQFF. CDR3 DNA sequence: TGCAGTGCCCCCAGTACGGGACTCCCCACGAATGAGCAGTTCTTC.

The chain is built from TRBV7-9 and TRBJ2-1; 7 bases are shared with TRBD2. The CDR3 contains 13 residues. Germline values: CDR1 SEHNR, CDR2 FQNEAQ (reference sequence). The trim removed 2 bases at V and 7 bases at J, leaving 2 bases unmatched. This CDR3 reads CASSLRRGNEQFF. DNA for the CDR3: TGTGCCAGCAGCTTAAGGCGGGGGAATGAGCAGTTCTTC.

This clonotype was counted many times. One end of the junction is discordant with germline, which a read error may explain. V and J are TRBV5-1 and TRBJ2-3, with D possibly being TRBD1 or TRBD2 (5 bases each). This CDR3 is 13 amino acids long. Germline V CDR1 and CDR2: SGHRS, YFSETQ. This CDR3 reads CASSLVGADTQYF. The CDR3 DNA reads as TGTGCCAGCAGCTTAGTGGGGGCAGATACGCAGTATTTT.